The 7 T cell receptor beta chains reported below all come from one sample, sequenced in a study of TIL therapy for anti-PD-1-resistant metastatic lung cancer. This sample's time point: pre-treatment sample, taken before nivolumab and TIL therapy. The libraries were made with immunoSEQ v3. Profiling relied on immunoSEQ multiplex PCR, and the TCRdb table lists in-frame clones only, not all of them. The sample holds tens of thousands of clones, 69% seen once. The specimen comprised blood, sampled at baseline. Receptors originate from a person aged 25-85 years with non-small cell lung cancer.

The chain combines TRBV6-5 with TRBJ1-1; possibly TRBD1 for D (5 bases). V dropped 7 bases and J dropped 1 base, with 13 bases sitting between them. This CDR3 has 14 residues. Germline loops: CDR1 MNHEY, CDR2 SVGAGI. The CDR3 DNA follows: TGTGCCAGCACCCCGTCCACAGGGAACACTGAAGCTTTCTTT. This encodes CASTPSTGNTEAFF.

J is TRBJ1-5 and V is TRBV15; D might be TRBD1 (6 bases). The V gene lost 0 bases and the J gene lost 3 bases, with 12 bases spanning the gap. This CDR3 has 16 residues. The V gene's germline CDR1 is LNHNV and CDR2 YYDKDF (reference sequence). The CDR3 is CATSREVWTANQPQHF. CDR3 nucleotides: TGTGCCACCAGCAGAGAAGTCTGGACAGCCAATCAGCCCCAGCATTTT.

This clone was observed a few times. The gene calls are TRBV5-5 and TRBJ1-5; 10 bases fit TRBD1. J gave up 4 bases and V 3 bases, and 4 bases lay outside the gene matches. The CDR3 spans 15 residues. Germline V CDR1 and CDR2: SGHKS, YYEKEE (reference sequence). Here the CDR3 reads CASSSTGGVNQPQHF. Here the CDR3 DNA reads TGTGCCAGCAGCTCGACAGGGGGCGTGAATCAGCCCCAGCATTTT.

This clone was seen a few times. The rearrangement uses TRBV18 and TRBJ1-2, with D perhaps TRBD1 (6 bases). The CDR3 extends over 15 amino acids. Germline V gives CDR1 KGHSH, CDR2 LQKENI. The V gene lost 6 bases and the J gene lost 6 bases, with 20 bases spanning the gap. CDR3 amino acids: CASSPFQGRSNGYTF. Written as DNA, the CDR3 is TGTGCCAGCTCCCCATTTCAGGGGAGGTCGAATGGCTACACCTTC.

The chain employs TRBV6-1 and TRBJ1-5; 7 nucleotides agree with TRBD1. Per the germline V gene, CDR1 is MNHNS and CDR2 is SASEGT. Trimming removed 5 bases from V and 8 bases from J; junction bases left unmatched: 3. The CDR3 sequence is 12 residues long. The CDR3 here is CASSRTGEPQHF. The CDR3 DNA sequence: TGTGCCAGCAGTCGTACAGGGGAGCCCCAGCATTTT.

J is TRBJ1-3 and V is TRBV5-1; D is uncertain. V lost 0 bases and J lost 0, with 10 bases in between. Germline V CDR1 and CDR2: SGHRS, YFSETQ. CDR3 size: 16 residues. The chain's CDR3 is CASSLDGRSSGNTIYF. CDR3 coding DNA: TGCGCCAGCAGCTTGGACGGTCGGTCCTCTGGAAACACCATATATTTT.

This clone is labeled as medium-sized. The chain carries TRBV6-5 and TRBJ1-4; tentative D call: TRBD1 (5 bases). CDR3 length: 15 residues. V was clipped by 5 bases and J by 7 bases, with 17 bases between them. Germline V lookup: CDR1 MNHEY, CDR2 SVGAGI. This CDR3 reads CASSLERDRPEKLFF. As DNA, the CDR3 is TGTGCCAGCAGTCTCGAGAGGGACCGACCTGAAAAACTGTTTTTT.